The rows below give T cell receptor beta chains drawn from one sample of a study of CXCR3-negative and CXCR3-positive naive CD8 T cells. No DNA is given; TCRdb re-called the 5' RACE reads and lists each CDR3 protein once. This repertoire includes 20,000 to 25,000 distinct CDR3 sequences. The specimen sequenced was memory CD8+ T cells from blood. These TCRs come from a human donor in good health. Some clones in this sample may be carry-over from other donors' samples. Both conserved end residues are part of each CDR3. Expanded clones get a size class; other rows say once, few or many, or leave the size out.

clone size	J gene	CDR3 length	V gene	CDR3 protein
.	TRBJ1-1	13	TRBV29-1	CSATRTEDAEAFF
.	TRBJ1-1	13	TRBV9	CASSVGTNTEAFF
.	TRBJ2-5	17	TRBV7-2	CASSPMRGGGSQETQYF
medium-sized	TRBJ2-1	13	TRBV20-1	CSATTSSYNEQFF
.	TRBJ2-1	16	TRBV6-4	CASSDVLGDSDNEQFF
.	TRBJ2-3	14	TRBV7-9	CASIERGRTDTQYF
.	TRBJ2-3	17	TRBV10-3	CAISEVVSGANTDTQYF
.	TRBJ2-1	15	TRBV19	CASSILPHSYNEQFF
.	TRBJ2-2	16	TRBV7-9	CASNQGGRTGAGELFF
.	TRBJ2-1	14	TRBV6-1	CASSEGSGRDEQFF
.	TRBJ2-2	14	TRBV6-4	CASSDGAHTGELFF
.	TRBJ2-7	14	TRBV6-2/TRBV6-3	CASIEDPSSYEQYF
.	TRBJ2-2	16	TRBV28	CASSLWAGDHTGELFF
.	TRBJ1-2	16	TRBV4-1	CASSQDSATAFYGYTF
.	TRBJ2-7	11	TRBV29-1	CSVTGAGEQYF
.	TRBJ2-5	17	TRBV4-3	CASSQRGGGGLKETQYF
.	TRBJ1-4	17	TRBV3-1	CASSQDAPTWNNEKLFF
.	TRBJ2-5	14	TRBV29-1	CSVSTGTLQETQYF
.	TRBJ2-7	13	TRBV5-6	CASSGHSSYEQYF
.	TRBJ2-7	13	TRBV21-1	CASSRSTSYEQYF
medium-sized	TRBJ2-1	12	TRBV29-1	CSVVTGQVEQFF
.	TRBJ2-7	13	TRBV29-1	CSVEEDRADEQYF
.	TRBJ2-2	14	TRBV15	CATGRVYDTGELFF
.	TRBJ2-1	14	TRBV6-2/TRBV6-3	CASTWQRTDNEQFF
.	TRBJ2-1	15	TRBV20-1	CSARRLAGELGGQFF
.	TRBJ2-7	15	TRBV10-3	CAISSRLAGDLEQYF
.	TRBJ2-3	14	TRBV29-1	CSVAGLQAADTQYF
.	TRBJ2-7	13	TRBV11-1	CASSGEGLDEQYF
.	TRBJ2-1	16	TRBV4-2	CASSQEAEGVYNEQLF
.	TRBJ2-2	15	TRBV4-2	CASSPARDYTGELFF
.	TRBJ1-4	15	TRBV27	CASRLRDSPYEKLFF
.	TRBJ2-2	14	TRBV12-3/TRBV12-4	CASSDGLNTGELFF
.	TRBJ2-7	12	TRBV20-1	CSARTPYYEQYF
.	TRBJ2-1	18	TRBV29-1	CSVEDPFFSGGSYNEQFF
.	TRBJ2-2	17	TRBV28	CASSLQLAVLNTGELFF
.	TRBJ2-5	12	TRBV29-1	CSVDEGQETQYF
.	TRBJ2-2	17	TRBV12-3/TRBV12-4	CASSPGQGGARTGELFF
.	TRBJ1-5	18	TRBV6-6	CASSPQVDREWDNQPQHF
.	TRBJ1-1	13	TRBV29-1	CSASDREHTEAFF
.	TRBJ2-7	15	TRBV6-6	CASGVGRYLPYEQYF
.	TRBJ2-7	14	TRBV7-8	CASNAGQGAYEQYF
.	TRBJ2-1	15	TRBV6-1	CASSDIQGAYNEQFF
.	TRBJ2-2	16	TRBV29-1	CSVTPGQGPNTGELFF
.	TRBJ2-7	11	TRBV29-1	CSGGQGGEQYF
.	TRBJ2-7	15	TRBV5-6	CASSLSGQGVYEQYF
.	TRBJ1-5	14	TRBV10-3	CAISGGTGGQPQHF
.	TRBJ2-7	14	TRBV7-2	CASSLAGEYYEQYF
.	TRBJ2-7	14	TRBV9	CASSPGLDSYEQYF
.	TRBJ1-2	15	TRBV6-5	CASSYSPAGGEGYTF
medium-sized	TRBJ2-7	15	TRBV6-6	CASSYYGQGSYEQYF
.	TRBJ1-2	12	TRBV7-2	CASSLVGSGYTF
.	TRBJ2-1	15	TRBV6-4	CASSDSGGAHNEQFF
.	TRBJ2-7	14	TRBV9	CASSVAGRATEQYF
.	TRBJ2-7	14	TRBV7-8	CASNWGRGSYEQYF
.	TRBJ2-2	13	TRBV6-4	CASSRTNTGELFF
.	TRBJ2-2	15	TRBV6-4	CASSPGTGNTGELFF
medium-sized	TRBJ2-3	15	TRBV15	CATSLRTSGVDTQYF
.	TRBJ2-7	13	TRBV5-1	CASSLDTGYEQYF
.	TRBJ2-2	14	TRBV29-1	CSVEAGTDTGELFF